These 6 T cell receptor beta chains were all obtained from the same sample, sequenced in a study of blood T cells in healthy people across ages. Sample-barcoded 5' priming and a J-beta primer mix drove a second PCR of about 7 to 12 cycles. TCRdb passed the 5' RACE reads through MiXCR, listing each CDR3 protein once. Altogether about 940,000 distinct CDR3 sequences are present, around 49% being singletons, with the ten largest covering over 10%. Material: blood. These receptors all come from a man aged 25-45 years in good health.

The sample holds many counts of this clonotype. J is TRBJ1-1 and V is TRBV7-2, with a weak D call TRBD1 (6 bases). CDR1 is SGHTA, CDR2 FQGNSA, per germline. There are 16 residues in the CDR3. Between the trimmed V and J ends, which lost 6 bases and 1 base, there was a span of 18 bases. The CDR3 loop is CASSSTGAVGNTEAFF. The CDR3 DNA sequence: TGTGCCAGCAGTTCTACGGGGGCTGTAGGGAACACTGAAGCTTTCTTT.

Points on this clonotype: Its ends do not fully match the called genes, so a read error is possible. This chain connects TRBV7-7 to TRBJ2-1; TRBD1 matches at 9 bases. The CDR3 totals 16 residues. Germline lookup yields CDR1 SSHAT and CDR2 FNYEAQ (reference sequence). The CDR3 sequence: CASSSTFGTGSNEQFF. In nucleotides, the CDR3 is TGTGCTAGCAGCTCGACCTTCGGGACAGGGAGCAATGAGCAGTTCTTC.

The rearrangement joins TRBV6-2 or TRBV6-3 to TRBJ1-2; D uncertain. The germline CDR1 and CDR2 sequences are MNHEY and SVGEGT. Trimming stripped 0 bases from V and 5 bases from J, with 13 bases between. The CDR3 spans 15 residues. CDR3: CASSYSSDAGYGYTF. The CDR3 DNA sequence: TGTGCCAGCAGTTACTCATCTGACGCAGGATATGGCTACACCTTC.

This clonotype has just a few counts. This chain connects TRBV3-1 to TRBJ2-5, with 7 bases aligning to TRBD2. The CDR3 consists of 15 residues. J gave up 1 base and V 1 base, and 3 bases lay outside the gene matches. Germline V gene lookup returns CDR1 LGHDT and CDR2 YNNKEL (reference sequence). Here the CDR3 reads CASSQVGGVQETQYF. Written as DNA, the CDR3 is TGTGCCAGCAGCCAAGTTGGGGGGGTCCAAGAGACCCAGTACTTC.

This chain uses TRBV6-2 or TRBV6-3 with TRBJ1-2; 7 bases fit TRBD1. Germline trimming cut 2 bases from V and 1 base from J; bases unmatched to any gene: 10. Germline CDR1 MNHEY, CDR2 SVGEGT. The CDR3 length is 17 residues. The CDR3 is CASSYPLTGTFNYGYTF. As DNA, the CDR3 is TGTGCCAGCAGTTACCCTTTGACAGGGACTTTTAACTATGGCTACACCTTC.

This clonotype has just one count. Mismatch with germline at one junction end may stem from a read error. V is TRBV6-2 or TRBV6-3 and J is TRBJ2-1, with TRBD1 identical over 9 bases. Germline CDR1 is MNHEY and CDR2 is SVGEGT. The CDR3 covers 18 residues. CDR3 sequence (DNA): TGTGCCAGCAGCAGTCGGGGCGGGACAGGGAAAGCCTACGATGAGCAGTTCTTC. Translating it yields CASSSRGGTGKAYDEQFF.